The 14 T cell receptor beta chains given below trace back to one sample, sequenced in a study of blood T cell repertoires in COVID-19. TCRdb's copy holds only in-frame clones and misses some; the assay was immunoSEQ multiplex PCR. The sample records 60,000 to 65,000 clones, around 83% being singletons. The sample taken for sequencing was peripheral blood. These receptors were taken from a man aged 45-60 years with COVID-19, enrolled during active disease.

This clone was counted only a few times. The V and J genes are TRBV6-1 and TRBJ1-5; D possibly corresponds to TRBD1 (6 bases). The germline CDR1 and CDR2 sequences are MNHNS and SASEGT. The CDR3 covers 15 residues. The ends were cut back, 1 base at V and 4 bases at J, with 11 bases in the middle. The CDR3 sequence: CASSEGGQPNQPQHF. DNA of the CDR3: TGTGCCAGCAGTGAAGGGGGGCAGCCTAATCAGCCCCAGCATTTT.

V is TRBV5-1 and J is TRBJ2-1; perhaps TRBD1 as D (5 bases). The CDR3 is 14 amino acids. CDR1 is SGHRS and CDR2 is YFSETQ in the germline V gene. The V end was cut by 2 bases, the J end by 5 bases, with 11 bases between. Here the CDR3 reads CASSLRGFNNEQFF. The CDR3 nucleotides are TGCGCCAGCAGCTTAAGGGGTTTCAACAATGAGCAGTTCTTC.

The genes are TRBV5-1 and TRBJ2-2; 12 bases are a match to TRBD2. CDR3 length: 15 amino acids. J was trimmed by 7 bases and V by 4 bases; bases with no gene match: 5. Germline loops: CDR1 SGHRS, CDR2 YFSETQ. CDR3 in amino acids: CASSPLAGGVGELFF. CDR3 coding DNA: TGCGCCAGCAGCCCTCTAGCGGGAGGGGTCGGGGAGCTGTTTTTT.

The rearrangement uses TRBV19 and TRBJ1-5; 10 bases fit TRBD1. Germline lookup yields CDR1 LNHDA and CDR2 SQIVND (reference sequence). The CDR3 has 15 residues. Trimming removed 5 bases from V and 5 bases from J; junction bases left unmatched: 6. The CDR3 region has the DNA TGTGCCAGTAGTTCGGGAGACAGGGGGCATCAGCCCCAGCATTTT. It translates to CASSSGDRGHQPQHF.

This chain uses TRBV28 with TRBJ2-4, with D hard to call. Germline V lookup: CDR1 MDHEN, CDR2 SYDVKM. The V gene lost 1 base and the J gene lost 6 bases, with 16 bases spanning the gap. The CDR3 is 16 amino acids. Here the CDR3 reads CASSLSAEGGLNIQYF. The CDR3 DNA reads TGTGCCAGCAGTTTATCGGCTGAAGGCGGCCTAAACATTCAGTACTTC.

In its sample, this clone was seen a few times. The CDR3: CASRLQGPNEKLFF. In DNA, the CDR3 is TGTGCCAGCAGGCTTCAGGGGCCTAATGAAAAACTGTTTTTT. The chain has TRBV6-1 and TRBJ1-4, with D possibly being TRBD1 (6 bases). Trimming cost V 6 bases and J 3 bases, with 11 bases left between them. Germline V CDR1 and CDR2: MNHNS, SASEGT. The CDR3 is 14 residues long.

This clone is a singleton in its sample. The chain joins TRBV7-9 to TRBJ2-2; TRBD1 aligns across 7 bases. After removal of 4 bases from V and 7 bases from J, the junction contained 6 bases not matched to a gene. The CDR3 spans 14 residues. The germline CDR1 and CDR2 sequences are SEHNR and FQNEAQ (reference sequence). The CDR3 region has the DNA TGTGCCAGCAGCTATGACAGGGTCGTCGGGGAGCTGTTTTTT. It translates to CASSYDRVVGELFF.

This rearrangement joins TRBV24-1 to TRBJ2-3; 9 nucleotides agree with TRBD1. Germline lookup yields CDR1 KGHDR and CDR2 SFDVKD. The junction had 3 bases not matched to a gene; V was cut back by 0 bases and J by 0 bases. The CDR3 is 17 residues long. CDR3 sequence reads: CATSDLPGQGSTDTQYF. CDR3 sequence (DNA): TGTGCCACCAGTGATTTGCCCGGACAGGGGAGCACAGATACGCAGTATTTT.

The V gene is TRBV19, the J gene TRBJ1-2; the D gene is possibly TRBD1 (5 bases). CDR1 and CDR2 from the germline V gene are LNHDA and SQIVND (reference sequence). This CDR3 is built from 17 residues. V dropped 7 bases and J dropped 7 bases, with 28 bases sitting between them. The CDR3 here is CASIPRGAARGASGYTF. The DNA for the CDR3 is TGTGCCAGTATACCCCGCGGGGCAGCCCGCGGGGCTAGTGGCTACACCTTC.

In DNA form, the CDR3 reads TGTGCCAGCAGCTTATACGGCGGTTTAGGCAATGAGCAGTTCTTC. The encoded protein is CASSLYGGLGNEQFF. The chain carries TRBV7-9 and TRBJ2-1, with unresolved D. This CDR3 region has 15 residues. Trimming removed 2 bases from V and 6 bases from J, with 14 bases in between. Germline lookup yields CDR1 SEHNR and CDR2 FQNEAQ (reference sequence). Full variable domain (remainder filled in from reference TRBV7-9 and TRBJ2-1): DTGVSQNPRHKITKRGQNVTFRCDPISEHNRLYWYRQTLGQGPEFLTYFQNEAQLEKSRLLSDRFSAERPKGSFSTLEIQRTEQGDSAMYLCASSLYGGLGNEQFFGPGTRLTVL.

This CDR3 is CASSFPSEVSRRGNPGETQYF. The CDR3 nucleotides are TGCGCCAGCAGCTTCCCGAGTGAGGTCTCGAGAAGGGGGAATCCGGGAGAGACCCAGTACTTC. V is TRBV5-1 and J is TRBJ2-5; weak D call: TRBD1 (6 bases). V lost 2 bases and J lost 4, with 33 bases in between. The CDR3 extends over 21 amino acids. Germline V gene data show CDR1 as SGHRS and CDR2 as YFSETQ.

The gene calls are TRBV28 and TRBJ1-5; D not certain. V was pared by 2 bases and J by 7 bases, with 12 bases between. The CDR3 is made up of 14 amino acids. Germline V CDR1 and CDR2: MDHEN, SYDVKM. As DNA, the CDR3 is TGTGCCAGCAGTTTAATCCCCCATCAACAGCCCCAGCATTTT. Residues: CASSLIPHQQPQHF.

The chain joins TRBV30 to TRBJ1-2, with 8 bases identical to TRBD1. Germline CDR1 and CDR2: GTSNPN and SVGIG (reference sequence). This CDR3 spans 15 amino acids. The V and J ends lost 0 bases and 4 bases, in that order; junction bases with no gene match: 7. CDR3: CAWSVPGGAVYGYTF. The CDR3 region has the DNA TGTGCCTGGAGTGTACCAGGGGGCGCAGTCTATGGCTACACCTTC.

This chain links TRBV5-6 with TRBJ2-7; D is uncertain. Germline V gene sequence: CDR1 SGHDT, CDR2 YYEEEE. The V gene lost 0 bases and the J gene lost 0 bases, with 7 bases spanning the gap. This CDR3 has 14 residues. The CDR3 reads CASSLDTRSYEQYF. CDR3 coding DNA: TGTGCCAGCAGCTTGGACACACGCTCCTACGAGCAGTACTTC.